These 27 T cell receptor beta chains came from one sample sequenced in a study of glioma-infiltrating T cells after dendritic cell vaccination. Some clones are missing from TCRdb's copy, which holds only in-frame ones; the method was immunoSEQ multiplex PCR. Among some 110,000 clones listed, nearly 90% were seen once. The time point denotes: after dendritic cell vaccination, including at tumor progression/relapse. Sequenced material: blood, taken after dendritic cell vaccination. The receptor set was obtained from a human donor with glioblastoma.

The gene calls are TRBV5-4 and TRBJ1-4; 9 bases fit TRBD1. The CDR3 has 19 residues. V lost 3 bases to trimming and J lost 7 bases; unmatched junction nucleotides: 19. Germline V gene lookup returns CDR1 SGHNT and CDR2 YYREEE (reference sequence). The CDR3 reads CASSSSPGTGTWTGEKLFF. The CDR3 nucleotides are TGTGCCAGCAGCTCAAGTCCCGGGACAGGGACCTGGACGGGTGAAAAACTGTTTTTT.

This sequence joins TRBV10-1 and TRBJ1-4, with D uncertain. Germline V gene lookup returns CDR1 WNHNN and CDR2 SYGVQD (reference sequence). The germline V and J ends were trimmed by 3 bases and 8 bases, with 16 bases remaining between them. This CDR3 region has 15 residues. CDR3 DNA: TGCGCCAGCAGTGACCCCGGGATCCCGGGGGAAAAACTGTTTTTT. It translates to CASSDPGIPGEKLFF.

This clone was observed a few times. This rearrangement joins TRBV2 to TRBJ2-7; 10 bases line up with TRBD1. With 6 bases clipped from V and 4 bases from J, the junction kept 3 bases outside the gene matches. The CDR3 covers 13 residues. CDR1 SNHLY and CDR2 FYNNEI come from the germline V gene. The CDR3 DNA sequence: TGTGCCAGCAGCGGACAGGGGGTGTACGAGCAGTACTTC. It encodes CASSGQGVYEQYF.

The chain has TRBV5-1 and TRBJ1-4; maybe TRBD1 (5 bases). CDR1 and CDR2 from the germline V gene are SGHRS and YFSETQ. The CDR3 runs 15 residues. Trimming removed 2 bases at V and 8 bases at J, with 16 bases between. DNA of the CDR3: TGCGCCAGCAGCTTTTACCCGGGACTAGGGGAAAAACTGTTTTTT. Translating gives CASSFYPGLGEKLFF.

The J gene is TRBJ1-2, the V gene TRBV29-1; TRBD1 is a possible D gene (6 bases). CDR3 length: 15 residues. Between the trimmed V and J ends, which lost 6 bases and 2 bases, there was a span of 19 bases. CDR1 and CDR2 (germline): SQVTM, ANQGSEA. The CDR3: CSVQALRGQNYGYTF. CDR3 in DNA: TGCAGCGTCCAAGCGCTGAGGGGACAAAACTATGGCTACACCTTC.

The DNA for the CDR3 is TGTGCCAGCAGCGTGAAACCTATTCAGACAGGGAGCAACTATGGCTACACCTTC. It yields the protein CASSVKPIQTGSNYGYTF. The chain uses TRBV9 and TRBJ1-2; 7 bases agree with TRBD1. The CDR3 consists of 18 residues. The V and J ends lost 2 bases and 2 bases, in that order; junction bases with no gene match: 15. The germline V gene has CDR1 SGDLS and CDR2 YYNGEE.

The chain carries TRBV10-3 and TRBJ1-5, with 7 bases that match TRBD1. With V trimmed by 1 base and J by 1 base, 7 bases remained unmatched. Germline CDR1 and CDR2: ENHRY and SYGVKD. The CDR3 covers 17 residues. The CDR3, as DNA: TGTGCCATCAGTGAGTTTCGTACAGGGGCGAGCAATCAGCCCCAGCATTTT. Residues: CAISEFRTGASNQPQHF.

The chain combines TRBV6-6 with TRBJ1-2; 7 bases line up with TRBD1. CDR1 is MNHNY and CDR2 is SVGAGI in the germline V gene (reference sequence). V dropped 2 bases and J dropped 8; count of bases not matched to a gene: 8. CDR3 length: 14 residues. In DNA, the CDR3 is TGTGCCAGCAGTTACGAGACGACAGGGCAAGGCTACACCTTC. It is translated as CASSYETTGQGYTF.

V usage is TRBV25-1 and J usage is TRBJ1-1; maybe TRBD1 (6 bases). The V and J ends lost 3 bases and 9 bases respectively, with 14 bases between them. The CDR3 length is 13 residues. Germline CDR1 is MGHDK and CDR2 is SYGVNS. CDR3 in amino acids: CASSEPGGLQAFF. CDR3 DNA sequence: TGTGCCAGCAGTGAGCCCGGGGGGCTACAAGCTTTCTTT.

This chain joins TRBV7-8 and TRBJ2-5, with D unclear. This CDR3 comprises 12 residues. The V gene lost 5 bases and the J gene lost 0 bases, with 4 bases spanning the gap. Germline V gives CDR1 SGHVS, CDR2 FQNEAQ. The CDR3 here is CASSLYQETQYF. CDR3 coding DNA: TGTGCCAGCAGCCTGTACCAAGAGACCCAGTACTTC.

This clone was counted once. V and J are TRBV18 and TRBJ1-2, with 7 bases lining up with TRBD1. The CDR3 loop spans 14 amino acids. Looked up from germline, CDR1 is KGHSH and CDR2 is LQKENI. V trimming: 6 bases; J trimming: 2 bases; junction bases outside the gene matches: 6. As DNA, the CDR3 is TGTGCCAGCTCCCCCCAGGGGGACAACTATGGCTACACCTTC. This codes for CASSPQGDNYGYTF.

The chain couples TRBV21-1 to TRBJ2-7; the D call in the table, TRBD2, was not verified against the DNA. TRBV21-1 is termed a pseudogene. The CDR3 loop spans 15 amino acids. Written as DNA, the CDR3 is TGTGCCAGCAGCAAACCCGGCGGGATCGGCAACGAGCAGTACTTC. Translating it yields CASSKPGGIGNEQYF.

The gene calls are TRBV18 and TRBJ1-2, with D uncertain. The V gene's germline CDR1 is KGHSH and CDR2 LQKENI. The V end was cut by 6 bases, the J end by 6 bases, with 14 bases between. This CDR3 is 13 amino acids long. Written as DNA, the CDR3 is TGTGCCAGCTCCCTAGAAGTTCCGGATGGCTACACCTTC. Its translation is CASSLEVPDGYTF.

The J gene is TRBJ1-5, the V gene TRBV19; 11 bases are shared with TRBD1. The trim removed 5 bases at V and 6 bases at J, leaving 6 bases unmatched. This CDR3 comprises 15 residues. Germline lookup yields CDR1 LNHDA and CDR2 SQIVND (reference sequence). CDR3 amino acids: CASSWDRGVGQPQHF. DNA for the CDR3: TGTGCCAGTAGTTGGGACAGGGGGGTAGGTCAGCCCCAGCATTTT. The variable domain in full, with the rest retrieved from reference TRBV19 and TRBJ1-5, is DGGITQSPKYLFRKEGQNVTLSCEQNLNHDAMYWYRQDPGQGLRLIYYSQIVNDFQKGDIAEGYSVSREKKESFPLTVTSAQKNPTAFYLCASSWDRGVGQPQHFGDGTRLSIL.

This clone has a handful of counts. This sequence joins TRBV6-6 and TRBJ1-6; D not certain. V gave up 2 bases and J gave up 9 bases, with 17 bases separating them. The CDR3 runs 16 residues. The germline V gene encodes CDR1 MNHNY and CDR2 SVGAGI (reference sequence). CDR3 residues: CASSYDPYGVGSPLHF. CDR3 in DNA: TGTGCCAGCAGTTACGATCCGTACGGGGTGGGTTCACCCCTCCACTTT.

The chain recombines TRBV6-6 with TRBJ2-1; 10 bases align to TRBD1. In germline, CDR1 is MNHNY, CDR2 SVGAGI (reference sequence). The CDR3 has 14 amino acids. The V gene end was trimmed by 5 bases and the J gene end by 9 bases; junction bases not matched to a gene: 7. The CDR3 spells CASSIRTGGPEQFF. The CDR3 nucleotides read TGTGCCAGCAGTATTCGGACAGGGGGACCTGAGCAGTTCTTC.

The chain couples TRBV9 to TRBJ1-5, with TRBD1 as a possible D gene (6 bases). This CDR3 contains 14 residues. V lost 0 bases, J lost 3 bases, and 7 bases lay in between. Germline lookup yields CDR1 SGDLS and CDR2 YYNGEE. DNA of the CDR3: TGTGCCAGCAGCGTAGGGACAGACAATCAGCCCCAGCATTTT. This codes for CASSVGTDNQPQHF. The full variable domain, its missing parts supplied by reference TRBV9 and TRBJ1-5, is DSGVTQTPKHLITATGQRVTLRCSPRSGDLSVYWYQQSLDQGLQFLIQYYNGEERAKGNILERFSAQQFPDLHSELNLSSLELGDSALYFCASSVGTDNQPQHFGDGTRLSIL.

The V call is TRBV6-6, the J call TRBJ2-5; 9 nucleotides agree with TRBD1. The CDR3 has 15 amino acids. The V segment lost 5 bases and the J segment 1 base; nucleotides outside the gene matches: 5. Germline CDR1 reads MNHNY; CDR2 reads SVGAGI (reference sequence). The CDR3 is CASSPRDRVQETQYF. As DNA, the CDR3 is TGTGCCAGCAGTCCTAGGGACAGGGTCCAAGAGACCCAGTACTTC.

This chain connects TRBV10-3 to TRBJ2-1; 11 nucleotides match TRBD2. Germline CDR1 is ENHRY and CDR2 is SYGVKD. CDR3 length equals 15 residues. V trimming: 6 bases; J trimming: 4 bases; junction bases outside the gene matches: 5. CDR3: CAISGGTSGYNEQFF. CDR3 nucleotide sequence: TGTGCCATCAGCGGCGGGACTAGCGGATACAATGAGCAGTTCTTC.

The chain uses TRBV2 and TRBJ2-7; 10 bases fit TRBD1. CDR1 and CDR2 from the germline V gene are SNHLY and FYNNEI. The CDR3 is made up of 14 amino acids. Trimming removed 6 bases from V and 2 bases from J; junction bases left unmatched: 4. CDR3 nucleotides: TGTGCCAGCAGGGCCGGACAGGGGGCCTACGAGCAGTACTTC. It specifies CASRAGQGAYEQYF.

The V and J genes are TRBV5-5 and TRBJ1-1; D gene uncertain. V was pared by 3 bases and J by 3 bases, with 9 bases between. The CDR3 is 13 amino acids. Germline lookup yields CDR1 SGHKS and CDR2 YYEKEE (reference sequence). CDR3 DNA sequence: TGTGCCAGCAGCTACCAAGAGGACACTGAAGCTTTCTTT. Encoded protein: CASSYQEDTEAFF.

The J gene is TRBJ2-1, the V gene TRBV6-1, with 11 nucleotides matching TRBD2. The CDR3 has 17 residues. Losses at the gene ends were 2 bases for V and 6 bases for J; bases not matched to a gene: 9. Germline lookup yields CDR1 MNHNS and CDR2 SASEGT. For the CDR3, the DNA is TGTGCCAGCAGTGAAAGTCGGTTAGCGGGAGGGCTCAATGAGCAGTTCTTC. Translation: CASSESRLAGGLNEQFF.

This clone was counted once. This chain connects TRBV30 to TRBJ2-3, with 13 bases matching TRBD2. The CDR3 is 19 amino acids. With 0 bases clipped from V and 0 bases from J, the junction kept 9 bases outside the gene matches. Germline values: CDR1 GTSNPN, CDR2 SVGIG (reference sequence). CDR3 coding DNA: TGTGCCTGGAGTGTACTGATGACTAGCGGGAGGCTTAGCACAGATACGCAGTATTTT. Translating gives CAWSVLMTSGRLSTDTQYF.

This clone showed up just once. The rearrangement uses TRBV27 and TRBJ2-7, with TRBD1 matching 11 bases. The ends lost 11 bases at V and 4 bases at J; junction bases unmatched: 7. The length of the CDR3 is 13 residues. Germline CDR1 and CDR2: MNHEY and SMNVEV (reference sequence). The CDR3 nucleotides are TGTGCCTCGGGGACAGGGGGGGGTTACGAGCAGTACTTC. This translates into CASGTGGGYEQYF.

This clone was seen more than once but under ten times. V usage is TRBV6-1 and J usage is TRBJ2-7; 7 bases fit TRBD1. Germline V gene lookup returns CDR1 MNHNS and CDR2 SASEGT. V shed 2 bases and J 2 bases; nucleotides not matched to a gene: 9. This CDR3 spans 16 amino acids. CDR3 residues: CASSENWGQRAYEQYF. The CDR3 DNA reads TGTGCCAGCAGTGAAAATTGGGGACAGCGAGCCTACGAGCAGTACTTC.

V gene TRBV5-1 combines with J gene TRBJ1-2; tentatively, D is TRBD1 (5 bases). The CDR3 is made up of 15 amino acids. CDR1 is SGHRS, CDR2 YFSETQ, per germline. The V end lost 0 bases, the J end lost 4 bases, and 13 bases lay between the germline ends. The CDR3 is CASSLEAGSGYGYTF. CDR3 DNA sequence: TGCGCCAGCAGCTTGGAGGCAGGGTCGGGCTATGGCTACACCTTC.

The J gene is TRBJ1-2, the V gene TRBV5-6; 7 nucleotides align to TRBD1. V shed 2 bases, J shed 8 bases, and the junction held 3 bases outside the gene matches. The CDR3 covers 12 residues. Germline lookup yields CDR1 SGHDT and CDR2 YYEEEE. Written as DNA, the CDR3 is TGTGCCAGCAGCTTAGAAGGGGGCGGCTACACCTTC. It encodes CASSLEGGGYTF.